These 10 T cell receptor beta chains came from one sample sequenced in a study of blood T cell repertoires in COVID-19. The method was immunoSEQ multiplex PCR; TCRdb's version includes in-frame clones alone and lacks a portion of them. The sample lists a few hundred thousand clones; around 80% were seen once. Material: peripheral blood. Receptors originate from a human donor in a cohort sampled during active COVID-19.

V gene TRBV30 combines with J gene TRBJ2-3; a weak D match, TRBD2 (6 bases). Germline CDR1 and CDR2: GTSNPN and SVGIG (reference sequence). V was clipped by 2 bases and J by 2 bases, with 14 bases between them. CDR3 size: 15 residues. Here the CDR3 reads CAWSREGTPTDTQYF. CDR3 DNA: TGTGCCTGGAGTCGAGAGGGGACTCCCACAGATACGCAGTATTTT.

The rearrangement joins TRBV30 to TRBJ2-6; weak D call: TRBD2 (5 bases). Trimming cost V 4 bases and J 0 bases, with 7 bases left between them. Germline V gene sequence: CDR1 GTSNPN, CDR2 SVGIG (reference sequence). CDR3 length: 14 residues. CDR3 sequence reads: CAWKGDSGANVLTF. CDR3 coding DNA: TGTGCCTGGAAGGGAGACTCTGGGGCCAACGTCCTGACTTTC.

This sequence joins TRBV2 and TRBJ1-2, with a weak D call TRBD1 (5 bases). This CDR3 comprises 13 residues. Per the germline V gene, CDR1 is SNHLY and CDR2 is FYNNEI. V lost 7 bases and J lost 1, with 10 bases in between. Here the CDR3 DNA reads TGTGCCAGCACCTTGCAGGGTAACTATGGCTACACCTTC. Its protein product is CASTLQGNYGYTF.

This sequence joins TRBV5-1 and TRBJ2-1, with a tentative D call TRBD2 (5 bases). Between the trimmed V and J ends, which lost 0 bases and 9 bases, there was a span of 10 bases. The CDR3 spans 13 residues. The germline V gene has CDR1 SGHRS and CDR2 YFSETQ. CDR3 loop: CASSLASRGEQFF. In DNA form, the CDR3 reads TGCGCCAGCAGCTTGGCTAGCCGGGGTGAGCAGTTCTTC.

This chain connects TRBV15 to TRBJ1-1; tentatively, D is TRBD1 (6 bases). CDR3 length: 17 amino acids. Trimming cost V 0 bases and J 0 bases, with 14 bases left between them. Germline loops: CDR1 LNHNV, CDR2 YYDKDF (reference sequence). CDR3 nucleotides: TGTGCCACCAGCAGAGATCGGGGGGCCAGACTGAACACTGAAGCTTTCTTT. It translates to CATSRDRGARLNTEAFF.

The CDR3 coding sequence is TGTGCCAGGAGGGACAGGGCTATCTACGAGCAGTACTTC. It codes for CARRDRAIYEQYF. This chain uses TRBV6-5 with TRBJ2-7; 9 nucleotides align to TRBD1. Germline CDR1 reads MNHEY; CDR2 reads SVGAGI. J was trimmed by 3 bases and V by 9 bases; bases with no gene match: 6. This CDR3 contains 13 residues.

This chain links TRBV4-2 with TRBJ1-6; D is undetermined. V lost 4 bases and J lost 5, with 9 bases in between. Germline CDR1 and CDR2: LGHNA and YNFKEQ. This CDR3 comprises 14 residues. The CDR3 sequence: CASSPPGHNSPLHF. CDR3 DNA: TGTGCCAGCAGCCCTCCGGGTCATAATTCACCCCTCCACTTT.

This chain joins TRBV4-3 and TRBJ1-1, with TRBD1 as a possible D gene (6 bases). This CDR3 region has 16 residues. Per germline, CDR1 LGHNA and CDR2 YSLEER. Deletions cut 0 bases from V and 3 bases from J, with 14 bases between. Here the CDR3 reads CASSQEVPGAYTEAFF. In nucleotides, the CDR3 is TGCGCCAGCAGCCAAGAGGTCCCAGGGGCGTACACTGAAGCTTTCTTT.

The chain couples TRBV19 to TRBJ1-5, with 7 bases that match TRBD1. Germline V gene sequence: CDR1 LNHDA, CDR2 SQIVND (reference sequence). V lost 4 bases to trimming and J lost 7 bases; unmatched junction nucleotides: 4. This CDR3 is built from 13 residues. The CDR3 reads CASSTQGVQPQHF. The CDR3 DNA sequence: TGTGCCAGTAGTACCCAGGGGGTACAGCCCCAGCATTTT.

The chain combines TRBV5-1 with TRBJ2-7; 9 bases map to TRBD1. The CDR3 length is 15 residues. The J segment lost 3 bases and the V segment lost 1 base, leaving 5 bases of the junction unmatched. Germline V gives CDR1 SGHRS, CDR2 YFSETQ. CDR3 coding DNA: TGCGCCAGCAGCTTGCCCGGGGGACAGGGCTACGAGCAGTACTTC. Its translation is CASSLPGGQGYEQYF. The full variable domain, rest sourced from reference TRBV5-1 and TRBJ2-7, is KAGVTQTPRYLIKTRGQQVTLSCSPISGHRSVSWYQQTPGQGLQFLFEYFSETQRNKGNFPGRFSGRQFSNSRSEMNVSTLELGDSALYLCASSLPGGQGYEQYFGPGTRLTVT.